This entry concerns a single T cell receptor beta chain. This clonotype occurred a few times. Its antigen remains undetermined. Base qualities are not provided; no much larger clone lies one nucleotide away. The V end loses 7 bases and the J end loses 6 bases, and a stretch of 13 bases separates them. In the germline V gene, CDR1 corresponds to SNHLY and CDR2 to FYNNEI. From the cysteine up to the phenylalanine, the CDR3 has a length of 13 residues. The kept DNA is CDR3 alone, 39 bases in frame from the first base. This sample was taken from a study of T cell repertoires in cytomegalovirus infection (dated by TCRdb to about 2019). Regarding the study in general: Alongside well-studied HLA-B-restricted epitopes, the peptide stimulations were aimed at recently identified HLA-C-restricted CMV epitopes, whose presentation resists viral immunomodulation. The HLA type of each donor mattered for the analysis, because public TCR beta signatures pointed to carriage of CMV infection along with the matching HLA type.

The meaning of the sample's treatment or condition label: in vitro stimulation with specific CMV peptide epitopes to enrich CMV-specific T cells. Overall results and qualifications from the work: The ex vivo response was dominated by HLA-C-restricted CMV-specific TCR beta clonotypes, which also provided the single most frequent clonotype in two of eight donors. Cumulative frequency of public TCR beta family members discriminated carriers of CMV infection plus the relevant HLA type in this cohort and an independent approximately 370-donor cohort.

The instrument given in TCRdb is Illumina HiSeq 1500. The public reads were quality trimmed at Q25 with fastp and then assembled into clones with MiXCR by TCRdb, keeping productive beta chains. Every distinct CDR3 protein forms one entry, paired with its most common genes and DNA. The sample table shows hundreds of thousands of distinct CDR3 sequences, and about 33% are seen once. 15% to 20% of the sample goes to the ten largest clones. This clonotype was obtained from a human donor in good health (CMV status not recorded). Some clones in this sample may be carry-over from other donors' samples. Sequencing used cultured PBMCs, obtained from culture after CMV antigen stimulation. The receptor chain draws on TRBV2 and TRBJ1-5, with TRBD1 tentatively as D gene (6 bases match). This receptor carries the CDR3 CASMAGAGQPQHF. Read as DNA, the sequence is TGTGCCAGCATGGCAGGGGCAGGTCAGCCCCAGCATTTT.